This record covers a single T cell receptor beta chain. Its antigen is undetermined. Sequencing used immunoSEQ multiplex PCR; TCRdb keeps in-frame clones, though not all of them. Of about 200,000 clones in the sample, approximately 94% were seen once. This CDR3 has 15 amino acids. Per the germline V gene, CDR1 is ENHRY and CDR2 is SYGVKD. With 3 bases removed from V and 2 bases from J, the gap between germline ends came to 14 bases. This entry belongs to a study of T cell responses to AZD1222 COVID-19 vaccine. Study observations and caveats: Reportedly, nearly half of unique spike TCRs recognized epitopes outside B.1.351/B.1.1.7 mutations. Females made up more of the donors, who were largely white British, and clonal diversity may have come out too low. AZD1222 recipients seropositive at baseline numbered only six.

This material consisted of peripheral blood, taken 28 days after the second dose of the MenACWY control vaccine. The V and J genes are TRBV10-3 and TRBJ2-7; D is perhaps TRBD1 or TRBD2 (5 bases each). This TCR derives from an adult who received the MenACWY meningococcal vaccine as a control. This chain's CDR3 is CAISDFQGTPYEQYF. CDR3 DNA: TGTGCCATCAGTGATTTTCAAGGGACCCCCTACGAGCAGTACTTC.